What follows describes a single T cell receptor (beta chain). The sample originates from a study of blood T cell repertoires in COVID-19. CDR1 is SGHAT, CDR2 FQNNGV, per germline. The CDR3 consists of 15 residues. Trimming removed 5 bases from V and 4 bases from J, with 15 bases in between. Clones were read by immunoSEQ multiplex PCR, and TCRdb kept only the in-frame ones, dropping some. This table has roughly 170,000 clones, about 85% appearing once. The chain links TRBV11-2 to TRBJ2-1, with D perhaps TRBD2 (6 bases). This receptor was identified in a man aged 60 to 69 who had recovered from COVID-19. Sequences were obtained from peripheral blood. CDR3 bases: TGTGCCAGCAGCGGGGGACTGGCAACATACAATGAGCAGTTCTTC. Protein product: CASSGGLATYNEQFF.